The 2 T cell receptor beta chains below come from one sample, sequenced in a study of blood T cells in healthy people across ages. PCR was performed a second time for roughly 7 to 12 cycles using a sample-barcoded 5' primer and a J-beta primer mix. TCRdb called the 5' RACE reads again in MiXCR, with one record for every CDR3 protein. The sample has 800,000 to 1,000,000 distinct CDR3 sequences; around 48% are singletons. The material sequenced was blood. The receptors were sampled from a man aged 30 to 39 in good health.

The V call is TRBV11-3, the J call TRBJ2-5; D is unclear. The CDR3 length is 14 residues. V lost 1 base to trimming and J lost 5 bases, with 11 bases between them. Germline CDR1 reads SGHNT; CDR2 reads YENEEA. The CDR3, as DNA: TGTGCCAGCAGCTTAGGCGTGGAACGGGAGACCCAGTACTTC. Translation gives CASSLGVERETQYF.

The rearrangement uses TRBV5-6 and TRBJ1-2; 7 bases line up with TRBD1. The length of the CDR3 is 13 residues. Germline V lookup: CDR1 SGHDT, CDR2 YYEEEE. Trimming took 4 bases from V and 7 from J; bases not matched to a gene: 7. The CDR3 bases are TGTGCCAGCAGCCAAAAGGGGGCGTGTGGCTACACCTTC. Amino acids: CASSQKGACGYTF.